This T cell receptor beta chain was observed in a study of blood T cell repertoires in COVID-19. Study as a whole: Sources were T cells, B-cell-depleted T cells, or PBMCs; the material itself was cDNA or gDNA.

Original methodology: By means of reference gene primer amplification, nucleated cell counts were estimated. TCRdb keeps only in-frame clones here, not all; method: immunoSEQ multiplex PCR. V and J calls and clone size are as listed in that table; D and trimming were resolved from the DNA. The data show fewer than 200,000 clones, roughly 90% seen once. The CDR3 is 14 residues long. Trimming shortened V by 4 bases and J by 1 base, and 10 bases separated the two germline ends. Germline V gene data show CDR1 as SGHTA and CDR2 as FQGNSA. This receptor was taken from a woman between 50 and 59 years old with acute or convalescent COVID-19. Input material: peripheral blood. The chain employs TRBV7-2 and TRBJ1-2; D call uncertain. The CDR3 loop reads CASSSPRGNYGYTF. The CDR3 DNA reads as TGTGCCAGCAGCTCCCCCCGGGGTAACTATGGCTACACCTTC.